The clone carrying this T cell receptor (beta chain) was counted many times. Its matching antigen is unknown. Disease duration was under 3 months in the ophthalmopathy patients, who also had a Clinical Activity Score of at least 3 and a NOSPECS grade of at least 4. This sample is drawn from a study of T cells in Graves' hyperthyroidism and ophthalmopathy. CDR3 length: 15 residues. The ends were cut back, 0 bases at V and 7 bases at J, with 13 bases in the middle. The V gene's germline CDR1 is LGHNA and CDR2 YNFKEQ. RNA transcripts gave rise to amplified TCR beta CDR3 regions. The primer set for the first-round RT-PCR of the TCR CDR3 was HTBI. TCRdb re-called the multiplex PCR reads with MiXCR, one entry per CDR3 protein. The sample shows about half a million distinct CDR3 sequences, around a quarter of them seen only once. Findings and caveats of the study: Before onset, ophthalmopathy was predicted by the model a median roughly 6.4 months earlier.

The sequence was obtained from a woman in her twenties or thirties with Graves' ophthalmopathy. This chain uses TRBV4-2 with TRBJ1-5; D gene uncertain. Sequencing was done on a sample of blood. This CDR3 reads CASSQDLGGGQPQHF. The CDR3 DNA follows: TGTGCCAGCAGCCAAGATTTGGGTGGCGGGCAGCCCCAGCATTTT.